The 5 T cell receptor beta chains presented below share a single source sample, sequenced in a study of human T cells and chemical hapten exposure. Stated time point: patch test 2, 6 weeks after DPC sensitization. Noted treatment: therapeutic diphenylcyclopropenone sensitization with weekly scalp DPC. TCRdb reprocessed the RACE reads via MiXCR and lists one record per CDR3 protein. The data contain some 90,000 distinct CDR3 sequences, about an eighth of them singletons. This sample comprised whole blood, obtained in connection with sensitization to the hapten diphenylcyclopropenone (DPC). The receptors originated from a middle-aged woman with alopecia areata. Some clones in this sample may be carry-over from other donors' samples.

This chain connects TRBV15 to TRBJ2-5; 9 bases are a match to TRBD1. Germline trimming cut 4 bases from V and 4 bases from J; bases unmatched to any gene: 10. The CDR3 is 16 residues long. The germline gives CDR1 LNHNV, CDR2 YYDKDF (reference sequence). The CDR3 region is CATSKSGTGWGETQYF. Written as DNA, the CDR3 is TGTGCCACCAGCAAGTCCGGGACAGGGTGGGGAGAGACCCAGTACTTC.

This clonotype was seen a handful of times. This chain uses TRBV4-3 with TRBJ2-7, with 11 bases that match TRBD1. There are 17 residues in the CDR3. Germline assignment: CDR1 LGHNA and CDR2 YSLEER. Trimming removed 4 bases from V and 2 bases from J; junction bases left unmatched: 10. CDR3: CASSRQPPGQGAYEQYF. The CDR3 region has the DNA TGCGCCAGCAGCCGTCAACCTCCGGGACAGGGGGCCTACGAGCAGTACTTC.

The chain uses TRBV7-8 and TRBJ2-7, with 7 bases matching TRBD2. CDR1 SGHVS and CDR2 FQNEAQ come from the germline V gene. Germline trimming cut 5 bases from V and 4 bases from J; bases unmatched to any gene: 11. The CDR3 extends over 15 amino acids. The CDR3 spells CASSSRGGRGYEQYF. CDR3 coding DNA: TGTGCCAGCAGCAGCCGGGGCGGGAGAGGGTACGAGCAGTACTTC.

This clonotype has a handful of counts. V and J are TRBV6-6 and TRBJ1-2; tentatively, D is TRBD1 (6 bases). This CDR3 contains 13 residues. V was pared by 10 bases and J by 3 bases, with 15 bases between. Germline V gene data show CDR1 as MNHNY and CDR2 as SVGAGI (reference sequence). The DNA for the CDR3 is TGTGCCACCCAATCCGGGACATACTATGGCTACACCTTC. Its protein product is CATQSGTYYGYTF.

This clonotype was counted once. The CDR3 sequence is CASTIKRQTNYGYTF. The CDR3 DNA reads TGTGCCAGCACCATAAAACGACAAACTAACTATGGCTACACCTTC. This chain joins TRBV28 and TRBJ1-2; D gene uncertain. Trimming took 7 bases from V and 0 from J, leaving 15 bases between them. Per germline, CDR1 MDHEN and CDR2 SYDVKM. This CDR3 is 15 amino acids long.